This T cell receptor beta chain was sequenced in a study of T cell responses to AZD1222 COVID-19 vaccine. Study-level findings and limits: Without day 14 samples, only post-peak T cell repertoires were studied. Spike-wide coverage was observed for vaccine-associated CD4 TCRs, with dominant responses at 160-218 and 743-854. Nearly half of the spike-specific TCRs reportedly recognize variant regions that carry no mutations.

Assay used: immunoSEQ multiplex PCR; TCRdb lists only in-frame clones, some missing. The sample has around 160,000 clones; about nine tenths are singletons. This CDR3 is 15 amino acids long. The trim removed 0 bases at V and 3 bases at J, leaving 5 bases unmatched. Germline V gene data show CDR1 as SGHRS and CDR2 as YFSETQ. As for this clone: The antigen is not known.

This sequence was found in an adult in good health. Sample: peripheral blood, taken on day 0 of MenACWY control vaccination. V is TRBV5-1 and J is TRBJ2-7, with 8 bases that match TRBD2. CDR3 residues: CASSLVAGNGYEQYF. The DNA of the CDR3 is TGCGCCAGCAGCTTGGTAGCGGGGAATGGCTACGAGCAGTACTTC.